These 30 T cell receptor beta chains share one sample of origin, sequenced in a study of cytomegalovirus exposure and HLA in healthy donors. The PCR made use of 60 Vbeta and 13 Jbeta primers. TCRdb's table, derived via immunoSEQ multiplex PCR, lists solely in-frame clones and lacks some. The sample lists tens of thousands of clones, roughly 80% occurring once. Sequencing was performed on PBMCs. These TCRs come from a woman in her forties in good health and CMV-seropositive.

V is TRBV9 and J is TRBJ1-2, with 7 bases fitting TRBD1. The J segment lost 0 bases and the V segment lost 3 bases, leaving 5 bases of the junction unmatched. The CDR3 is 15 amino acids. From germline, CDR1 is SGDLS and CDR2 YYNGEE. DNA for the CDR3: TGTGCCAGCAGCGGGGGGACAGATACTAACTATGGCTACACCTTC. This encodes CASSGGTDTNYGYTF.

This chain connects TRBV18 to TRBJ1-1; 7 bases align to TRBD1. The trim removed 6 bases at V and 3 bases at J, leaving 7 bases unmatched. Germline-derived CDR1 and CDR2 are KGHSH and LQKENI. The CDR3 has 14 amino acids. CDR3 DNA: TGTGCCAGCTCCCAAGACAGGGTCCACACTGAAGCTTTCTTT. As protein: CASSQDRVHTEAFF.

The chain employs TRBV29-1 and TRBJ2-7, with D possibly matching TRBD1 (5 bases). Trimming left V 5 bases short and J 3 bases short, with 11 bases between. CDR3 length: 12 residues. Germline loops: CDR1 SQVTM, CDR2 ANQGSEA. CDR3 protein: CSVLTDHYEQYF. The CDR3, as DNA: TGCAGCGTTTTGACAGACCACTACGAGCAGTACTTC.

The chain has TRBV28 and TRBJ1-5, with D tentatively TRBD1 (5 bases). Germline values: CDR1 MDHEN, CDR2 SYDVKM. The CDR3 has 15 amino acids. V lost 5 bases and J 4 bases, leaving 15 bases between the germline ends. CDR3 amino acids: CASSTGGDLNQPQHF. DNA for the CDR3: TGTGCCAGCAGTACAGGAGGGGACTTAAATCAGCCCCAGCATTTT.

V usage is TRBV9 and J usage is TRBJ2-4; a weak D match, TRBD1 (5 bases). The CDR3 is made up of 14 amino acids. Trimming left V 0 bases short and J 5 bases short, with 9 bases between. Germline loops: CDR1 SGDLS, CDR2 YYNGEE. CDR3 bases: TGTGCCAGCAGCGTAGGGACAATGGAAAACATTCAGTACTTC. Translated, it gives CASSVGTMENIQYF.

V gene TRBV6-1 combines with J gene TRBJ1-3, with TRBD1 identical over 7 bases. V dropped 6 bases and J dropped 4; count of bases not matched to a gene: 9. The CDR3 contains 15 residues. The V gene's germline CDR1 is MNHNS and CDR2 SASEGT. CDR3 nucleotide sequence: TGTGCCAGCAGCCCGAAGGTGGGACAGGGAAACACCATATATTTT. This encodes CASSPKVGQGNTIYF.

The chain recombines TRBV7-9 with TRBJ1-2, with 7 bases matching TRBD1. The CDR3 totals 13 residues. V shed 2 bases, J shed 3 bases, and the junction held 0 bases outside the gene matches. Germline V gene sequence: CDR1 SEHNR, CDR2 FQNEAQ (reference sequence). CDR3 loop: CASSLTGDYGYTF. The CDR3 nucleotides are TGTGCCAGCAGCTTAACAGGGGACTATGGCTACACCTTC.

V and J are TRBV28 and TRBJ1-1; possibly TRBD1 for D (5 bases). In germline, CDR1 is MDHEN, CDR2 SYDVKM. V was clipped by 2 bases and J by 0 bases, with 10 bases between them. The CDR3 length is 15 residues. CDR3 DNA sequence: TGTGCCAGCAGTTTAGGACAAGTCATGAACACTGAAGCTTTCTTT. Residues: CASSLGQVMNTEAFF.

A note on this clone: One end of the junction does not line up with germline, which may come from a read error. The J gene is TRBJ1-2, the V gene TRBV7-2; D perhaps matches TRBD1 (6 bases). The CDR3 covers 14 residues. Per germline, CDR1 SGHTA and CDR2 FQGNSA. CDR3 DNA: TGTGCCAGCAGTTCTGACAGGAGGACCTATGGCTATACCTTC. Translation: CASSSDRRTYGYTF.

This clone was observed once. The chain employs TRBV28 and TRBJ1-2; no firm D call. Trimming took 5 bases from V and 1 from J, leaving 8 bases between them. Germline V gene lookup returns CDR1 MDHEN and CDR2 SYDVKM. The CDR3 is 13 amino acids. The CDR3 DNA reads as TGTGCCAGCAGTGGCTTAAATAACTATGGCTACACCTTC. Its protein product is CASSGLNNYGYTF.

This clone was seen a few times. The J gene is TRBJ2-1, the V gene TRBV5-1; TRBD2 agrees at 8 bases. V lost 5 bases to trimming and J lost 4 bases; unmatched junction nucleotides: 8. Germline-derived CDR1 and CDR2 are SGHRS and YFSETQ. The length of the CDR3 is 15 residues. This CDR3 is CASSRSGGNYNEQFF. In DNA form, the CDR3 reads TGCGCCAGCAGTCGAAGCGGGGGAAATTACAATGAGCAGTTCTTC.

This clone has more than one count but fewer than ten. This chain joins TRBV29-1 and TRBJ1-1, with a possible D match to TRBD1 (5 bases). V shed 7 bases and J shed 1 base, with 16 bases lying between them. CDR3 size: 14 residues. Germline loops: CDR1 SQVTM, CDR2 ANQGSEA. The CDR3 nucleotides read TGCAGCGCGTGGGGCCCATCTCAGAACACTGAAGCTTTCTTT. It codes for CSAWGPSQNTEAFF.

The CDR3 nucleotides are TGTGCCAGCAGCTTCTATACAGGTCAGGGGCAGCAGCCCCAGCATTTT. This codes for CASSFYTGQGQQPQHF. This chain uses TRBV7-9 with TRBJ1-5, with D perhaps matching TRBD1 (6 bases). The ends were cut back, 3 bases at V and 7 bases at J, with 19 bases in the middle. CDR3 length: 16 residues. Germline CDR1 and CDR2: SEHNR and FQNEAQ (reference sequence). Full variable domain (outside the CDR3, taken from reference TRBV7-9 and TRBJ1-5): DTGVSQNPRHKITKRGQNVTFRCDPISEHNRLYWYRQTLGQGPEFLTYFQNEAQLEKSRLLSDRFSAERPKGSFSTLEIQRTEQGDSAMYLCASSFYTGQGQQPQHFGDGTRLSIL.

V and J are TRBV29-1 and TRBJ1-1; the D gene is possibly TRBD1 (5 bases). This CDR3 has 15 amino acids. Trimming pared 4 bases from V and 4 bases from J, leaving 19 bases between. In germline, CDR1 is SQVTM, CDR2 ANQGSEA. This CDR3 reads CSVVGGAGSSTEAFF. The CDR3, as DNA: TGCAGCGTTGTGGGGGGAGCTGGAAGCAGCACTGAAGCTTTCTTT.

The chain links TRBV7-6 to TRBJ1-5; 9 bases are a match to TRBD1. The CDR3 has 14 amino acids. Germline V gene data show CDR1 as SGHVS and CDR2 as FNYEAQ. The J segment lost 7 bases and the V segment lost 1 base, leaving 2 bases of the junction unmatched. The CDR3 protein is CASSLGTGDQPQHF. Here the CDR3 DNA reads TGTGCCAGCAGCTTAGGGACAGGGGACCAGCCCCAGCATTTT.

Here the CDR3 DNA reads TGTGCCTGGAGTGCCGGGACAGCAAATTCACCCCTCCACTTT. It encodes CAWSAGTANSPLHF. The rearrangement joins TRBV30 to TRBJ1-6, with TRBD1 identical over 7 bases. Germline CDR1 and CDR2: GTSNPN and SVGIG (reference sequence). V lost 1 base, J lost 7 bases, and 4 bases stayed unmatched. The CDR3 sequence is 14 residues long.

The V gene is TRBV6-5, the J gene TRBJ2-3; TRBD2 might be the D (5 bases). This CDR3 region has 15 residues. The germline gives CDR1 MNHEY, CDR2 SVGAGI. Deletions cut 6 bases from V and 6 bases from J, with 19 bases between. CDR3 nucleotides: TGTGCCAGCAGACTGGGTTCTCGGGGAGCGGATACGCAGTATTTT. Translation: CASRLGSRGADTQYF.

The gene calls are TRBV7-8 and TRBJ2-5; no definite D call. This CDR3 region has 11 residues. The germline V gene encodes CDR1 SGHVS and CDR2 FQNEAQ. Trimming took 5 bases from V and 5 from J, leaving 6 bases between them. For the CDR3, the DNA is TGTGCCAGCAGCGTCGTGGAGACCCAGTACTTC. It translates to CASSVVETQYF.

This clone was detected only a few times. The rearrangement joins TRBV29-1 to TRBJ2-7; D perhaps matches TRBD2 (5 bases). This CDR3 spans 14 amino acids. Germline-derived CDR1 and CDR2 are SQVTM and ANQGSEA. Between the trimmed V and J ends, which lost 0 bases and 1 base, there was a span of 10 bases. CDR3 nucleotide sequence: TGCAGCGTTGAAGATCCGCGGACTTCCTACGAGCAGTACTTC. Translating it yields CSVEDPRTSYEQYF.

CDR3 region: CASSFTGSGETQYF. The CDR3 region has the DNA TGTGCCAGCAGCTTTACAGGATCCGGGGAGACCCAGTACTTC. The chain employs TRBV7-7 and TRBJ2-5; tentatively, D is TRBD1 (5 bases). Germline values: CDR1 SSHAT, CDR2 FNYEAQ (reference sequence). The CDR3 covers 14 residues. Trimming took 3 bases from V and 5 from J, leaving 13 bases between them.

The genes are TRBV6-5 and TRBJ2-2; a possible D gene is TRBD1 (5 bases). There are 14 residues in the CDR3. CDR1 and CDR2 from the germline V gene are MNHEY and SVGAGI. Between the trimmed V and J ends, which lost 6 bases and 4 bases, there was a span of 12 bases. DNA for the CDR3: TGTGCCAGCAGACCAGAAGGGGTCACCGGGGAGCTGTTTTTT. This translates into CASRPEGVTGELFF.

Points on this clone: An end of the junction does not agree with germline; a read error may underlie this. The chain employs TRBV30 and TRBJ1-3; the D gene is possibly TRBD1 (6 bases). This CDR3 is 17 amino acids long. In germline, CDR1 is GTSNPN, CDR2 SVGIG (reference sequence). The CDR3 loop reads CAGSAYTGTSSGNTIYF. The CDR3 DNA follows: TGTGCCGGGAGTGCCTATACCGGGACAAGCAGTGGAAACACCATATATTTT. The complete variable domain, with remaining parts taken from reference TRBV30 and TRBJ1-3, reads SQTIHQWPATLVQPVGSPLSLECTVEGTSNPNLYWYRQAAGRGLQLLFYSVGIGQISSEVPQNLSASRPQDRQFILSSKKLLLSDSGFYLCAGSAYTGTSSGNTIYFGEGSWLTVV.

This rearrangement joins TRBV5-1 to TRBJ1-1; D is unresolved. This CDR3 contains 11 residues. Germline loops: CDR1 SGHRS, CDR2 YFSETQ. V lost 5 bases, J lost 8 bases, and 10 bases lay in between. This chain's CDR3 is CASRTQHEAFF. CDR3 DNA: TGCGCCAGCAGAACGCAACACGAAGCTTTCTTT. Combining the CDR3 with reference TRBV5-1 and TRBJ1-1 gives the whole variable domain KAGVTQTPRYLIKTRGQQVTLSCSPISGHRSVSWYQQTPGQGLQFLFEYFSETQRNKGNFPGRFSGRQFSNSRSEMNVSTLELGDSALYLCASRTQHEAFFGQGTRLTVV.

The V call is TRBV18, the J call TRBJ2-1; D is possibly TRBD2 (6 bases). V gave up 1 base and J gave up 1 base, with 11 bases separating them. The CDR3 loop spans 16 amino acids. Looked up from germline, CDR1 is KGHSH and CDR2 is LQKENI. The CDR3 DNA follows: TGTGCCAGCTCACCACTGCAGGGAGGATCCTACAATGAGCAGTTCTTC. This gives the protein CASSPLQGGSYNEQFF.

The chain recombines TRBV11-2 with TRBJ2-3, with TRBD1 matching 7 bases. The CDR3 is made up of 17 amino acids. Trimming removed 4 bases from V and 6 bases from J; junction bases left unmatched: 16. The germline V gene encodes CDR1 SGHAT and CDR2 FQNNGV. CDR3 nucleotides: TGTGCCAGCAGCTCAAGGCCAGGGGGACGCGGTTGGGATACGCAGTATTTT. This translates into CASSSRPGGRGWDTQYF.

This clone was seen a single time. The CDR3, as DNA: TGCGCCAGCAGAGGCGGGAGGGGAGAGACCCAGTACTTC. It encodes CASRGGRGETQYF. The rearrangement links TRBV10-2 to TRBJ2-5; 9 nucleotides agree with TRBD2. The length of the CDR3 is 13 residues. Unmatched junction bases numbered 3, after V lost 6 bases and J lost 4 bases. CDR1 WSHSY and CDR2 SAAADI come from the germline V gene.

V and J are TRBV30 and TRBJ1-5, with unresolved D. The CDR3 is made up of 15 amino acids. Deletions cut 0 bases from V and 3 bases from J, with 12 bases between. Germline V lookup: CDR1 GTSNPN, CDR2 SVGIG (reference sequence). CDR3 bases: TGTGCCTGGAGTGTACGGTCGTGGTTCAATCAGCCCCAGCATTTT. Its translation is CAWSVRSWFNQPQHF.

The chain couples TRBV5-6 to TRBJ1-1; 11 bases map to TRBD1. The CDR3 is 16 amino acids. The germline CDR1 and CDR2 sequences are SGHDT and YYEEEE. J lost 0 bases, V lost 2 bases, and 3 bases had no gene match. CDR3 region: CASSLPGQGVNTEAFF. CDR3 nucleotide sequence: TGTGCCAGCAGCTTACCGGGACAGGGGGTGAACACTGAAGCTTTCTTT. The full variable domain, completed using reference TRBV5-6 and TRBJ1-1, is DAGVTQSPTHLIKTRGQQVTLRCSPKSGHDTVSWYQQALGQGPQFIFQYYEEEERQRGNFPDRFSGHQFPNYSSELNVNALLLGDSALYLCASSLPGQGVNTEAFFGQGTRLTVV.

The chain is built from TRBV4-1 and TRBJ1-2; 9 bases map to TRBD1. The CDR3 is 14 amino acids. With 1 base clipped from V and 7 bases from J, the junction kept 4 bases outside the gene matches. Germline V gene data show CDR1 as MGHRA and CDR2 as YSYEKL. DNA of the CDR3: TGCGCCAGCAGCCAAGTGGGACAGGGACGTGGCTACACCTTC. Protein sequence: CASSQVGQGRGYTF.

The CDR3 protein is CASSRPFRLAGARNEQFF. The CDR3 DNA is TGTGCCAGCAGCCGCCCCTTCCGGCTAGCGGGAGCTCGAAATGAGCAGTTCTTC. The genes are TRBV7-9 and TRBJ2-1; TRBD2 aligns across 10 bases. The CDR3 is made up of 18 amino acids. With V trimmed by 5 bases and J by 7 bases, 17 bases remained unmatched. The germline V gene has CDR1 SEHNR and CDR2 FQNEAQ (reference sequence).